Presented here are 29 T cell receptor beta chains from one specimen sequenced in a study of blood T cell repertoires in COVID-19. Profiling relied on immunoSEQ multiplex PCR, and the TCRdb table lists in-frame clones only, not all of them. Among around 300,000 clones listed, roughly 86% were seen once. The sequencing sample was made of PBMCs or T cells enriched from blood (not recorded which). These receptors all stem from a woman aged 55-70 years who had recovered from COVID-19.

The V call is TRBV5-5, the J call TRBJ1-1, with D hard to call. The CDR3 sequence is 14 residues long. Germline CDR1 SGHKS, CDR2 YYEKEE (reference sequence). V lost 5 bases, J lost 5 bases, and 16 bases lay in between. The CDR3 here is CASRSMVSETEAFF. The DNA for the CDR3 is TGTGCCAGCAGATCGATGGTCTCAGAAACTGAAGCTTTCTTT.

The chain links TRBV5-8 to TRBJ1-2, with D perhaps matching TRBD1 (5 bases). CDR1 and CDR2 from the germline V gene are SGHTS and YDEGEE. The V and J ends lost 4 bases and 7 bases respectively, with 17 bases between them. CDR3 length: 14 amino acids. CDR3 in DNA: TGTGCCAGCAGCCTTGGACACCCCAGTTCTGGCTACACCTTC. Amino acids: CASSLGHPSSGYTF.

The rearrangement links TRBV5-1 to TRBJ2-7, with TRBD1 identical over 7 bases. There are 14 residues in the CDR3. Germline V gene data show CDR1 as SGHRS and CDR2 as YFSETQ. The V segment lost 0 bases and the J segment 3 bases; nucleotides outside the gene matches: 3. CDR3 in amino acids: CASSLVGGVYEQYF. DNA for the CDR3: TGCGCCAGCAGCTTGGTAGGGGGCGTCTACGAGCAGTACTTC.

Worth noting for this clone: Its ends do not fully match the called genes, so a read error is possible. The genes are TRBV7-7 and TRBJ2-7, with 7 positions matching TRBD1. CDR1 SSHAT and CDR2 FNYEAQ come from the germline V gene (reference sequence). CDR3 length: 14 residues. The CDR3 bases are TGTGCTAGCAGCATCAACACAGGGGAAGGCGAGCAGTACTTC. The encoded protein is CASSINTGEGEQYF.

This chain links TRBV28 with TRBJ2-7, with D maybe TRBD2 (6 bases). Deletions cut 9 bases from V and 10 bases from J, with 19 bases between. This CDR3 is built from 12 residues. Germline V gene lookup returns CDR1 MDHEN and CDR2 SYDVKM. CDR3 sequence: CASLALGGGQYF. CDR3 nucleotides: TGTGCCAGTTTGGCCCTGGGGGGTGGACAGTACTTC.

V and J are TRBV19 and TRBJ2-2; 10 nucleotides align to TRBD1. In germline, CDR1 is LNHDA, CDR2 SQIVND (reference sequence). The CDR3 is made up of 16 amino acids. The junction had 4 bases not matched to a gene; V was cut back by 2 bases and J by 4 bases. This CDR3 is CASSIPGTGATGELFF. CDR3 DNA: TGTGCCAGTAGTATACCCGGGACAGGGGCCACCGGGGAGCTGTTTTTT.

The chain couples TRBV5-1 to TRBJ1-1; D gene ambiguous. Germline V gene sequence: CDR1 SGHRS, CDR2 YFSETQ. The CDR3 covers 15 residues. V shed 0 bases and J shed 6 bases, with 15 bases lying between them. The CDR3 region has the DNA TGCGCCAGCAGCTTGGGCCTAATCCGACATGCTGAAGCTTTCTTT. Amino acids: CASSLGLIRHAEAFF.

This chain links TRBV28 with TRBJ2-2, with D possibly matching TRBD2 (5 bases). The CDR3 has 13 amino acids. V lost 5 bases and J lost 6, with 10 bases in between. The germline V gene has CDR1 MDHEN and CDR2 SYDVKM. As DNA, the CDR3 is TGTGCCAGCAGTGCCCCGGAGGCCGGGGAGCTGTTTTTT. Translated: CASSAPEAGELFF.

The V call is TRBV5-1, the J call TRBJ1-2; D not certain. Germline V lookup: CDR1 SGHRS, CDR2 YFSETQ. Trimming removed 10 bases at V and 7 bases at J, with 23 bases between. The CDR3 is 14 amino acids. CDR3 in amino acids: CASNIGVGTSGYTF. The CDR3 DNA follows: TGCGCCTCGAATATCGGTGTTGGTACTAGTGGCTACACCTTC.

The gene calls are TRBV3-1 (or the pseudogene TRBV3-2) and TRBJ1-5, with D possibly TRBD1 on 5 matching bases. V dropped 5 bases and J dropped 1 base, with 9 bases sitting between them. The CDR3 is made up of 14 amino acids. CDR1 is LGHDT, CDR2 YNNKEL, per germline (reference sequence). CDR3 sequence: CASSRGGSNQPQHF. CDR3 coding DNA: TGTGCCAGCAGCAGGGGAGGGAGCAATCAGCCCCAGCATTTT.

The chain has TRBV2 and TRBJ1-2; 11 bases align to TRBD1. The CDR3 sequence is 12 residues long. Germline CDR1 and CDR2: SNHLY and FYNNEI. V shed 6 bases, J shed 8 bases, and the junction held 2 bases outside the gene matches. In DNA, the CDR3 is TGTGCCAGCAGGGACAGGGGGCGAGGCTACACCTTC. Amino acid sequence: CASRDRGRGYTF.

J is TRBJ1-5 and V is TRBV21-1. TRBV21-1 corresponds to a pseudogene. This CDR3 contains 17 residues. CDR3 sequence: CASSNLQPVRSNQPQHF. The DNA of the CDR3 is TGTGCCAGCAGCAATCTTCAACCGGTTCGGAGCAATCAGCCCCAGCATTTT.

The chain is built from TRBV27 and TRBJ1-2; 10 positions agree with TRBD1. Germline-derived CDR1 and CDR2 are MNHEY and SMNVEV (reference sequence). The CDR3 sequence is 15 residues long. V shed 3 bases and J 8 bases; nucleotides not matched to a gene: 9. The CDR3 coding sequence is TGTGCCAGCAGTTTGTTGGGGACAGGGGTAAAAGGCTACACCTTC. Its protein product is CASSLLGTGVKGYTF.

This clone has more than one count but fewer than ten. V and J are TRBV27 and TRBJ1-2, with D possibly being TRBD1 (5 bases). The V end was cut by 11 bases, the J end by 8 bases, with 24 bases between. The CDR3 has 14 residues. CDR1 is MNHEY and CDR2 is SMNVEV in the germline V gene (reference sequence). The CDR3 DNA reads as TGTGCCTCCGGGCAGGGCGTTACCGCGGGAGGCTACACCTTC. Amino acids: CASGQGVTAGGYTF.

This clone occurred a few times. The V and J genes are TRBV7-9 and TRBJ2-3, with D perhaps matching TRBD2 (6 bases). Germline CDR1 is SEHNR and CDR2 is FQNEAQ (reference sequence). V dropped 5 bases and J dropped 1 base, with 16 bases sitting between them. This CDR3 has 16 amino acids. The CDR3 region has the DNA TGTGCCAGCAGCAAGATAGCGGTCCGTGGCACAGATACGCAGTATTTT. Its protein product is CASSKIAVRGTDTQYF.

The V call is TRBV6-1, the J call TRBJ1-3; 7 nucleotides line up with TRBD1. The CDR3 has 14 residues. Germline CDR1 MNHNS, CDR2 SASEGT. Trimming removed 3 bases from V and 4 bases from J; junction bases left unmatched: 3. CDR3 nucleotides: TGTGCCAGCAGTGAGGGACAGCGCGGAAACACCATATATTTT. Encoded protein: CASSEGQRGNTIYF.

The chain has TRBV6-5 and TRBJ1-2, with 12 bases fitting TRBD1. With V trimmed by 6 bases and J by 7 bases, 9 bases remained unmatched. CDR3 length: 15 residues. CDR1 is MNHEY, CDR2 SVGAGI, per germline. The CDR3 reads CASSGGTGGAVGYTF. DNA for the CDR3: TGTGCCAGCAGCGGCGGGACAGGGGGCGCAGTTGGCTACACCTTC.

The chain is built from TRBV5-4 and TRBJ1-5; tentative D call: TRBD1 (6 bases). The CDR3 runs to 13 residues. CDR1 and CDR2 (germline): SGHNT, YYREEE (reference sequence). V lost 4 bases, J lost 6 bases, and 11 bases lay in between. The CDR3: CASSGGRGQPQHF. As DNA, the CDR3 is TGTGCCAGCAGCGGCGGCAGGGGTCAGCCCCAGCATTTT.

The chain recombines TRBV11-1 with TRBJ2-5, with D maybe TRBD2 (6 bases). This CDR3 is built from 12 residues. Germline V gene lookup returns CDR1 SGHAT and CDR2 FQDESV (reference sequence). The V gene lost 3 bases and the J gene lost 4 bases, with 6 bases spanning the gap. CDR3 sequence: CASSLEGETQYF. The CDR3, as DNA: TGTGCCAGCAGCTTGGAGGGAGAGACCCAGTACTTC.

This chain uses TRBV5-1 with TRBJ2-5; D might be TRBD2 (6 bases). Germline values: CDR1 SGHRS, CDR2 YFSETQ. This CDR3 spans 16 amino acids. V was shortened by 0 bases and J by 4 bases, with 16 bases between the two germline ends. CDR3 in DNA: TGCGCCAGCAGCTTGGAGGCGGGGTCCTTGGGAGAGACCCAGTACTTC. Its protein is CASSLEAGSLGETQYF.

This chain connects TRBV11-1 to TRBJ2-1; TRBD2 agrees at 7 bases. The CDR3 totals 15 residues. V lost 4 bases and J lost 2; bases outside the gene matches: 5. The germline V gene encodes CDR1 SGHAT and CDR2 FQDESV (reference sequence). CDR3 sequence (DNA): TGTGCCAGCAGCTCCGGGAGCGGGGCCTACAATGAGCAGTTCTTC. As protein: CASSSGSGAYNEQFF.

The rearrangement uses TRBV6-5 and TRBJ2-7; possible D gene TRBD1, 6 bases. Germline V gene lookup returns CDR1 MNHEY and CDR2 SVGAGI. V dropped 4 bases and J dropped 8 bases, with 15 bases sitting between them. The length of the CDR3 is 13 residues. CDR3 sequence: CASSSRDTPQQYF. CDR3 nucleotides: TGTGCCAGCAGTTCTCGGGACACTCCCCAGCAGTACTTC.

The chain combines TRBV4-1 with TRBJ1-3, with D possibly being TRBD1 (6 bases). The CDR3 is 14 amino acids. Germline V lookup: CDR1 MGHRA, CDR2 YSYEKL. The V end lost 5 bases, the J end lost 1 base, and 9 bases lay between the germline ends. CDR3 amino acids: CASSSQGSGNTIYF. Here the CDR3 DNA reads TGCGCCAGCAGCTCACAGGGTTCTGGAAACACCATATATTTT.

The V call is TRBV27, the J call TRBJ1-2; TRBD1 might be the D (5 bases). The CDR3 spans 12 residues. V dropped 6 bases and J dropped 4 bases, with 9 bases sitting between them. From germline, CDR1 is MNHEY and CDR2 SMNVEV (reference sequence). CDR3 residues: CASRRGPYGYTF. The CDR3 DNA follows: TGTGCCAGCAGGCGGGGCCCCTATGGCTACACCTTC.

The CDR3 sequence is CASSTHQRLVNTGELFF. In DNA, the CDR3 is TGTGCCAGCAGCACCCATCAACGACTGGTAAACACCGGGGAGCTGTTTTTT. This chain uses TRBV7-9 with TRBJ2-2; no definite D call. The germline CDR1 and CDR2 sequences are SEHNR and FQNEAQ (reference sequence). V lost 5 bases, J lost 2 bases, and 18 bases lay in between. The CDR3 is made up of 17 amino acids.

This chain joins TRBV9 and TRBJ1-1; D gene ambiguous. Germline values: CDR1 SGDLS, CDR2 YYNGEE. V was pared by 2 bases and J by 0 bases, with 8 bases between. The CDR3 contains 14 residues. In nucleotides, the CDR3 is TGTGCCAGCAGCGTGGAGGCGATGAACACTGAAGCTTTCTTT. It is translated as CASSVEAMNTEAFF.

This chain joins TRBV5-1 and TRBJ2-5; maybe TRBD2 (6 bases). Per the germline V gene, CDR1 is SGHRS and CDR2 is YFSETQ. V was clipped by 0 bases and J by 5 bases, with 17 bases between them. The CDR3 has 16 amino acids. The CDR3: CASSLGLASLAETQYF. The CDR3, as DNA: TGCGCCAGCAGCTTGGGGCTAGCGTCCTTGGCCGAGACCCAGTACTTC.

The V call is TRBV5-1, the J call TRBJ1-2, with TRBD1 as a possible D gene (6 bases). V lost 0 bases, J lost 7 bases, and 10 bases lay in between. CDR1 and CDR2 (germline): SGHRS, YFSETQ. CDR3 length: 13 amino acids. The CDR3 DNA reads TGCGCCAGCAGCTTGGGCGACAGGACTGGCTACACCTTC. Residues: CASSLGDRTGYTF.

The J gene is TRBJ1-2, the V gene TRBV12-5; D is undetermined. CDR1 and CDR2 (germline): LGHNT, FRNRAP. Deletions cut 1 base from V and 4 bases from J, with 16 bases between. This CDR3 region has 16 residues. CDR3: CASGLAIGPDPYGYTF. The DNA of the CDR3 is TGTGCTAGTGGTTTGGCGATTGGGCCCGACCCCTATGGCTACACCTTC.